These 25 T cell receptor beta chains share one sample of origin, sequenced in a study of blood T cells in healthy people across ages. Then a second PCR, running about 6 to 11 cycles, was carried out with a sample-barcoded 5' primer and a J-beta primer mix. TCRdb re-called the 5' RACE reads through MiXCR, storing one row per CDR3 protein. The table lists over 950,000 distinct CDR3 sequences, approximately 38% of them singletons. Sequenced material: blood. The receptor set was obtained from a man aged 18 to 29 in good health.

The chain couples TRBV4-1 to TRBJ2-5; no clear D gene. The V and J ends lost 1 base and 2 bases respectively, with 8 bases between them. The germline V gene encodes CDR1 MGHRA and CDR2 YSYEKL. The CDR3 covers 14 residues. The CDR3 here is CASSQVTGQETQYF. Written as DNA, the CDR3 is TGCGCCAGCAGCCAAGTAACTGGACAAGAGACCCAGTACTTC.

The chain is built from TRBV29-1 and TRBJ2-2, with 9 positions matching TRBD2. The CDR3 consists of 15 residues. Germline V gene data show CDR1 as SQVTM and CDR2 as ANQGSEA. V gave up 6 bases and J gave up 5 bases; unmatched junction bases: 10. The CDR3 region has the DNA TGCAGCGTGAGGGAGCGACTAGCGGTTACCGGGGAGCTGTTTTTT. This codes for CSVRERLAVTGELFF.

The rearrangement joins TRBV24-1 to TRBJ2-3; D possibly corresponds to TRBD1 (7 bases). V was cut by 4 bases and J by 2 bases, with 12 bases left in between. The germline gives CDR1 KGHDR, CDR2 SFDVKD. This CDR3 comprises 15 residues. The CDR3 region has the DNA TGTGCCACCAGTGACGGGGGACAGCTCACAGATACGCAGTATTTT. Protein sequence: CATSDGGQLTDTQYF.

This clonotype was seen only a few times. The V gene is TRBV10-3, the J gene TRBJ1-1, with 11 bases that match TRBD1. J gave up 3 bases and V 10 bases, and 7 bases lay outside the gene matches. CDR1 ENHRY and CDR2 SYGVKD come from the germline V gene. The CDR3 totals 14 residues. CDR3 nucleotide sequence: TGTGCCACCAGGGACAGGGGGACGTACACTGAAGCTTTCTTT. Translated: CATRDRGTYTEAFF.

In this sample, this clonotype turned up a few times. The chain carries TRBV6-6 and TRBJ1-5; possibly TRBD1 for D (6 bases). The CDR3 consists of 14 residues. The V end lost 5 bases, the J end lost 3 bases, and 11 bases lay between the germline ends. Germline V CDR1 and CDR2: MNHNY, SVGAGI (reference sequence). Written as DNA, the CDR3 is TGTGCCAGCAGTCCCATGGGGGCCAATCAGCCCCAGCATTTT. Translated, it gives CASSPMGANQPQHF.

The chain employs TRBV7-3 and TRBJ1-1; no reliable D call. With 1 base removed from V and 6 bases from J, the gap between germline ends came to 12 bases. The CDR3 consists of 14 residues. From germline, CDR1 is SGHTA and CDR2 FQGTGA. CDR3 residues: CASSLNSMVSEAFF. The CDR3 DNA reads as TGTGCCAGCAGCTTAAACAGTATGGTTTCTGAAGCTTTCTTT.

This clonotype was seen repeatedly, ten times or more. V gene TRBV20-1 combines with J gene TRBJ1-4; D is unresolved. This CDR3 contains 13 residues. V was clipped by 7 bases and J by 4 bases, with 13 bases between them. Germline V gene lookup returns CDR1 DFQATT and CDR2 SNEGSKA (reference sequence). Written as DNA, the CDR3 is TGCAGTGTTCCGGGCCGAAATAATGAAAAACTGTTTTTT. It specifies CSVPGRNNEKLFF.

This clonotype was counted many times. A read error may account for a junction end that differs from germline. The chain has TRBV5-1 and TRBJ2-1; D not certain. The CDR3 consists of 12 residues. Germline CDR1 SGHRS, CDR2 YFSETQ. In DNA, the CDR3 is TGTGCCAGCAGCGTAGACTACAATGAGCAGTTCTTC. Protein sequence: CASSVDYNEQFF.

The chain combines TRBV6-5 with TRBJ2-1, with 8 bases identical to TRBD2. V dropped 6 bases and J dropped 6; count of bases not matched to a gene: 10. CDR1 MNHEY and CDR2 SVGAGI come from the germline V gene. CDR3 length: 15 amino acids. The CDR3 sequence is CASSQSGGTGNEQFF. In DNA, the CDR3 is TGTGCCAGCAGCCAAAGCGGGGGCACCGGCAATGAGCAGTTCTTC.

The chain is built from TRBV27 and TRBJ1-4; D gene ambiguous. Germline CDR1 reads MNHEY; CDR2 reads SMNVEV (reference sequence). The V end lost 2 bases, the J end lost 0 bases, and 10 bases lay between the germline ends. The CDR3 is 16 amino acids. The CDR3 spells CASSLRLPATNEKLFF. The CDR3 DNA sequence: TGTGCCAGCAGTTTACGGTTGCCTGCAACTAATGAAAAACTGTTTTTT.

The chain uses TRBV4-3 and TRBJ2-3; unclear D gene. V gave up 0 bases and J gave up 3 bases, with 7 bases separating them. Per the germline V gene, CDR1 is LGHNA and CDR2 is YSLEER. CDR3 length: 14 residues. CDR3 amino acids: CASSQDGQTDTQYF. CDR3 DNA: TGCGCCAGCAGCCAAGATGGCCAGACAGATACGCAGTATTTT.

The chain combines TRBV5-1 with TRBJ2-5; 7 nucleotides align to TRBD2. In germline, CDR1 is SGHRS, CDR2 YFSETQ. V was pared by 3 bases and J by 2 bases, with 7 bases of the junction left unmatched. The CDR3 extends over 15 amino acids. In DNA, the CDR3 is TGCGCCAGCAGCTCCTCCGGGACTAAACAAGAGACCCAGTACTTC. Protein: CASSSSGTKQETQYF. The whole variable domain, filled in from reference TRBV5-1 and TRBJ2-5, reads KAGVTQTPRYLIKTRGQQVTLSCSPISGHRSVSWYQQTPGQGLQFLFEYFSETQRNKGNFPGRFSGRQFSNSRSEMNVSTLELGDSALYLCASSSSGTKQETQYFGPGTRLLVL.

The chain couples TRBV19 to TRBJ2-5, with D perhaps matching TRBD2 (6 bases). The CDR3 sequence is 14 residues long. Germline-derived CDR1 and CDR2 are LNHDA and SQIVND (reference sequence). V shed 3 bases and J shed 2 bases, with 10 bases lying between them. The CDR3 sequence is CASSIGAGQETQYF. CDR3 bases: TGTGCCAGTAGTATTGGGGCGGGACAAGAGACCCAGTACTTC.

The chain links TRBV30 to TRBJ2-1, with TRBD2 matching 9 bases. V lost 0 bases and J lost 7; bases outside the gene matches: 7. CDR1 and CDR2 (germline): GTSNPN, SVGIG (reference sequence). The CDR3 loop spans 15 amino acids. The CDR3 spells CAWSVLGGGGNEQFF. The CDR3 nucleotides are TGTGCCTGGAGTGTACTGGGCGGGGGGGGGAATGAGCAGTTCTTC. Variable domain in full (rest from reference TRBV30 and TRBJ2-1): SQTIHQWPATLVQPVGSPLSLECTVEGTSNPNLYWYRQAAGRGLQLLFYSVGIGQISSEVPQNLSASRPQDRQFILSSKKLLLSDSGFYLCAWSVLGGGGNEQFFGPGTRLTVL.

The genes are TRBV6-2 or TRBV6-3 and TRBJ2-1; 11 bases agree with TRBD1. Germline V lookup: CDR1 MNHEY, CDR2 SVGEGT. Trimming took 6 bases from V and 10 from J; bases not matched to a gene: 8. The CDR3 has 14 residues. In DNA form, the CDR3 reads TGTGCCAGCAGGGACAGGGGGCGAGGGGCCGAGCAGTTCTTC. Amino acids: CASRDRGRGAEQFF.

This clonotype was found a few times. CDR3 sequence: CASSLEGGARRETQYF. CDR3 nucleotide sequence: TGTGCCAGCAGCCTAGAAGGGGGCGCAAGAAGAGAGACCCAGTACTTC. The V and J genes are TRBV14 and TRBJ2-7; 7 positions agree with TRBD1. The end of the DNA aligns better with TRBJ2-5, so the J call may be wrong. There are 16 residues in the CDR3. CDR1 and CDR2 (germline): SGHDN, FVKESK.

V and J are TRBV20-1 and TRBJ2-7, with D possibly called TRBD1 or TRBD2 (6 bases each). CDR1 and CDR2 from the germline V gene are DFQATT and SNEGSKA (reference sequence). The CDR3 has 15 amino acids. The V gene lost 0 bases and the J gene lost 1 base, with 13 bases spanning the gap. CDR3 nucleotide sequence: TGCAGTGCTAGAGATGGGGGGCGCGTGTCCTACGAGCAGTACTTC. It is translated as CSARDGGRVSYEQYF.

At least ten counts were recorded for this clonotype. The J gene is TRBJ2-7, the V gene TRBV12-3 or TRBV12-4, with D possibly being TRBD1 (7 bases). The CDR3 is made up of 15 amino acids. With 6 bases removed from V and 4 bases from J, the gap between germline ends came to 19 bases. The CDR3 reads CASSRTGLGGYEQYF. The CDR3, as DNA: TGTGCCAGCAGCAGGACAGGCCTAGGAGGGTACGAGCAGTACTTC.

A word on this clonotype: One end of the junction fails to match germline, which may point to a read error. V is TRBV3-1 and J is TRBJ2-1, with unresolved D. The CDR3 has 15 residues. CDR1 and CDR2 from the germline V gene are LGHDT and YNNKEL (reference sequence). The CDR3 sequence is CAGSQGLPGYNEQFF. The CDR3, as DNA: TGTGCCGGCAGCCAAGGGCTCCCCGGGTACAATGAGCAGTTCTTC.

This clonotype was observed a handful of times. V and J are TRBV4-2 and TRBJ1-5; D may be TRBD1 (5 bases). Germline V gene lookup returns CDR1 LGHNA and CDR2 YNFKEQ. There are 16 residues in the CDR3. V was cut by 4 bases and J by 1 base, with 14 bases left in between. DNA of the CDR3: TGTGCCAGCAGCCTAACGGGGGGGAGAAGCAATCAGCCCCAGCATTTT. The encoded protein is CASSLTGGRSNQPQHF.

This clonotype has more than one count but fewer than ten. The rearrangement uses TRBV13 and TRBJ2-3; D is uncertain. The CDR3 runs to 15 residues. Trimming left V 3 bases short and J 2 bases short, with 12 bases between. Germline V gives CDR1 PRHDT, CDR2 FYEKMQ (reference sequence). The CDR3 nucleotides read TGTGCCAGCAGCTTTCGAGTACTCTCCACAGATACGCAGTATTTT. Protein: CASSFRVLSTDTQYF.

The chain couples TRBV7-2 to TRBJ2-5; the D gene is possibly TRBD1 (6 bases). V lost 5 bases and J 11 bases, leaving 18 bases between the germline ends. This CDR3 is built from 13 residues. Germline V gives CDR1 SGHTA, CDR2 FQGNSA. CDR3 sequence: CASSTGRGNEQYF. The CDR3 DNA reads TGTGCCAGCAGCACGGGCAGGGGTAATGAGCAGTACTTC. Complete variable domain (other parts from reference TRBV7-2 and TRBJ2-5): GAGVSQSPSNKVTEKGKDVELRCDPISGHTALYWYRQSLGQGLEFLIYFQGNSAPDKSGLPSDRFSAERTGGSVSTLTIQRTQQEDSAVYLCASSTGRGNEQYFGPGTRLLVL.

The chain is built from TRBV30 and TRBJ1-2; D possibly corresponds to TRBD1 (5 bases). The CDR3 is 13 amino acids. Germline V gene sequence: CDR1 GTSNPN, CDR2 SVGIG (reference sequence). V gave up 1 base and J gave up 4 bases, with 10 bases separating them. The CDR3 protein is CAWSGRQIYGYTF. The CDR3 DNA reads as TGTGCCTGGAGTGGGCGACAGATCTATGGCTACACCTTC.

This rearrangement joins TRBV27 to TRBJ2-3; maybe TRBD2 (5 bases). Per the germline V gene, CDR1 is MNHEY and CDR2 is SMNVEV (reference sequence). The CDR3 totals 13 residues. Trimming pared 7 bases from V and 3 bases from J, leaving 11 bases between. CDR3 DNA sequence: TGTGCCAGCACCGACGGGGTAACAGATACGCAGTATTTT. Translated: CASTDGVTDTQYF.

This clonotype was detected a few times. The chain employs TRBV12-3 or TRBV12-4 and TRBJ1-2; D is perhaps TRBD1 (6 bases). Between the trimmed V and J ends, which lost 6 bases and 8 bases, there was a span of 19 bases. CDR3 length equals 14 residues. This chain's CDR3 is CASSRQVLIDGYTF. In DNA, the CDR3 is TGTGCCAGCAGCCGACAGGTTCTAATTGACGGCTACACCTTC.